These 9 T cell receptor beta chains came from one sample sequenced in a study of blood T cell repertoires in COVID-19. TCRdb's copy holds only in-frame clones and misses some; the assay was immunoSEQ multiplex PCR. The sample lists roughly 140,000 clones; more than 80% were seen once. The sequenced material came from peripheral blood. The receptors stem from a human donor with acute or convalescent COVID-19. The donor label of this sample is uncertain.

This chain connects TRBV7-9 to TRBJ1-5; D not resolved. From germline, CDR1 is SEHNR and CDR2 FQNEAQ (reference sequence). The CDR3 has 13 residues. Trimming stripped 1 base from V and 7 bases from J, with 8 bases between. CDR3 amino acids: CASSLGGSQPQHF. CDR3 nucleotides: TGTGCCAGCAGCTTAGGAGGGAGCCAGCCCCAGCATTTT.

This chain connects TRBV27 to TRBJ2-1; TRBD2 is a possible D gene (6 bases). The V and J ends lost 8 bases and 5 bases respectively, with 19 bases between them. This CDR3 region has 15 residues. Germline CDR1 reads MNHEY; CDR2 reads SMNVEV (reference sequence). In nucleotides, the CDR3 is TGTGCCAGCGCAACCCCTAGGGCGGGGAACAATGAGCAGTTCTTC. This translates into CASATPRAGNNEQFF.

The genes are TRBV5-1 and TRBJ2-5, with 8 bases aligning to TRBD2. The CDR3 is made up of 14 amino acids. Trimming took 5 bases from V and 2 from J; bases not matched to a gene: 5. CDR1 is SGHRS and CDR2 is YFSETQ in the germline V gene. CDR3 amino acids: CASRSGGPQETQYF. CDR3 nucleotides: TGCGCCAGCAGGAGCGGGGGTCCTCAAGAGACCCAGTACTTC.

The chain employs TRBV18 and TRBJ1-1, with D maybe TRBD1 (6 bases). The germline V and J ends were trimmed by 4 bases and 7 bases, with 10 bases remaining between them. The CDR3 totals 12 residues. CDR1 is KGHSH and CDR2 is LQKENI in the germline V gene. The CDR3 DNA is TGTGCCAGCTCACGGACAGCCGATGAAGCTTTCTTT. This translates into CASSRTADEAFF.

This chain connects TRBV5-1 to TRBJ1-6; D unclear. V was clipped by 1 base and J by 0 bases, with 11 bases between them. Germline loops: CDR1 SGHRS, CDR2 YFSETQ. This CDR3 has 17 amino acids. CDR3 sequence: CASSLRPGGSYNSPLHF. The DNA for the CDR3 is TGCGCCAGCAGCTTGAGGCCCGGAGGCTCCTATAATTCACCCCTCCACTTT.

This chain connects TRBV27 to TRBJ2-4; a weak D match, TRBD1 (6 bases). The CDR3 consists of 13 residues. Germline V gene sequence: CDR1 MNHEY, CDR2 SMNVEV (reference sequence). Trimming left V 2 bases short and J 6 bases short, with 8 bases between. The CDR3 bases are TGTGCCAGCAGTTTAGACAGGTCAAACATTCAGTACTTC. Its protein is CASSLDRSNIQYF.

The V gene is TRBV30, the J gene TRBJ1-1; D may be TRBD1 (6 bases). The CDR3 contains 12 residues. From germline, CDR1 is GTSNPN and CDR2 SVGIG (reference sequence). The V gene lost 3 bases and the J gene lost 11 bases, with 16 bases spanning the gap. DNA of the CDR3: TGTGCCTGGAGACCTAATCAGGGGTGGGCTTTCTTT. It encodes CAWRPNQGWAFF.

The V gene is TRBV30, the J gene TRBJ1-1; weak D call: TRBD1 (5 bases). The V end lost 2 bases, the J end lost 5 bases, and 9 bases lay between the germline ends. This CDR3 is built from 12 residues. CDR1 and CDR2 (germline): GTSNPN, SVGIG (reference sequence). The CDR3 here is CAWSSDRTEAFF. CDR3 coding DNA: TGTGCCTGGAGTTCCGACAGAACTGAAGCTTTCTTT.

This chain links TRBV10-3 with TRBJ1-4, with TRBD1 matching 9 bases. CDR1 and CDR2 (germline): ENHRY, SYGVKD. V shed 6 bases, J shed 2 bases, and the junction held 10 bases outside the gene matches. This CDR3 spans 17 amino acids. The CDR3 region is CAISSGTGTTTNEKLFF. DNA for the CDR3: TGTGCCATCAGCTCCGGGACAGGGACAACGACTAATGAAAAACTGTTTTTT.